The following is a TCR beta chain sequence with its context. The V and J ends lost 0 bases and 4 bases, in that order; junction bases with no gene match: 8. Germline V lookup: CDR1 LGHNA, CDR2 YNFKEQ. The CDR3 extends over 16 amino acids. This sample is part of a study of radiotherapy plus CTLA-4 blockade in lung cancer. The table came from immunoSEQ multiplex PCR; TCRdb's copy has only in-frame clones and leaves some out. The sample holds some 77,000 clones, around 87% seen once. The TCR was taken from a human donor with non-small cell lung cancer who had a partial response to radiotherapy plus ipilimumab. The chain carries TRBV4-2 and TRBJ2-5, with TRBD1 identical over 7 bases. Specimen: peripheral blood, collected from a patient treated with radiotherapy plus ipilimumab. CDR3 bases: TGTGCCAGCAGCCAAGAACCCAGCTCAGGGGGAGAGACCCAGTACTTC. This codes for CASSQEPSSGGETQYF.